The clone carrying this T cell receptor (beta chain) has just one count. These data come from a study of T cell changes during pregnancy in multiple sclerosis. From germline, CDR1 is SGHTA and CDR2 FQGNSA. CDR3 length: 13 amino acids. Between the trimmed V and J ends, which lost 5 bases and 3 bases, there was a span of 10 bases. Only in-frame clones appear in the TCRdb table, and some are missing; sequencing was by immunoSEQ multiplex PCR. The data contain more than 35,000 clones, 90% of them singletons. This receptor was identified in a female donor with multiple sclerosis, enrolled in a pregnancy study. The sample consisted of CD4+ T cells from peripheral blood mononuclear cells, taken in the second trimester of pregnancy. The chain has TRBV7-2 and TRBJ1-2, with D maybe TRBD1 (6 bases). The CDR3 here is CASSRTGHYGYTF. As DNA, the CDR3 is TGTGCCAGCAGCCGAACAGGGCACTATGGCTACACCTTC.